These 9 T cell receptor beta chains originate from one sample sequenced in a study of blood T cell repertoires in COVID-19. Method: immunoSEQ multiplex PCR; TCRdb's copy keeps in-frame clones and lacks some. The sample shows tens of thousands of clones, about nine tenths of them seen only once. Sequenced input: peripheral blood. These receptors were obtained from a male donor with acute or convalescent COVID-19.

About this clone itself: The same CDR3 also results from other DNA sequences found in this sample. The chain employs TRBV19 and TRBJ1-1; a weak D match, TRBD1 (5 bases). Trimming took off 3 bases at V and 3 bases at J, with 11 bases between the two ends. Germline V lookup: CDR1 LNHDA, CDR2 SQIVND (reference sequence). This CDR3 region has 14 residues. In DNA form, the CDR3 reads TGTGCCAGTAGTATCTGGGGCTTGGACACTGAAGCTTTCTTT. Encoded protein: CASSIWGLDTEAFF.

The genes are TRBV13 and TRBJ1-2; 9 bases map to TRBD1. Germline V gene lookup returns CDR1 PRHDT and CDR2 FYEKMQ (reference sequence). J gave up 4 bases and V 5 bases, and 11 bases lay outside the gene matches. The CDR3 is 16 amino acids. This chain's CDR3 is CASSPGTGGASYGYTF. The CDR3 bases are TGTGCCAGCAGCCCGGGAACAGGGGGCGCGAGCTATGGCTACACCTTC.

A remark on this clone: A read error may account for a junction end that differs from germline. J is TRBJ1-2 and V is TRBV14; D is uncertain. Germline assignment: CDR1 SGHDN and CDR2 FVKESK. The CDR3 is made up of 11 amino acids. The CDR3 reads CASSQAARLLF. The CDR3 nucleotides read TGTGCCAGCAGCCAAGCAGCCAGGCTACTCTTC.

J is TRBJ2-1 and V is TRBV7-2; TRBD2 is a possible D gene (5 bases). Trimming took off 2 bases at V and 5 bases at J, with 7 bases between the two ends. In germline, CDR1 is SGHTA, CDR2 FQGNSA. The length of the CDR3 is 13 residues. Here the CDR3 reads CASSLWRDNEQFF. The CDR3 DNA reads TGTGCCAGCAGCTTATGGCGGGACAATGAGCAGTTCTTC.

V and J are TRBV11-2 and TRBJ2-5; possibly TRBD2 for D (6 bases). This CDR3 has 15 amino acids. With 5 bases removed from V and 5 bases from J, the gap between germline ends came to 18 bases. Germline V lookup: CDR1 SGHAT, CDR2 FQNNGV. CDR3 DNA sequence: TGTGCCAGCAGCCCCCGCTCGACTAGTTCGGAGACCCAGTACTTC. This gives the protein CASSPRSTSSETQYF.

The genes are TRBV2 and TRBJ1-4; 8 bases fit TRBD1. V was clipped by 2 bases and J by 2 bases; unmatched bases: 1. Germline CDR1 reads SNHLY; CDR2 reads FYNNEI. The CDR3 is 15 amino acids. The CDR3 bases are TGTGCCAGCAGTGAACAGGGGGCTACTAATGAAAAACTGTTTTTT. Amino acid sequence: CASSEQGATNEKLFF.

The V gene is TRBV2, the J gene TRBJ1-1; a possible D gene is TRBD1 (6 bases). The CDR3 extends over 13 amino acids. The germline CDR1 and CDR2 sequences are SNHLY and FYNNEI. Trimming removed 5 bases at V and 4 bases at J, with 11 bases between. The CDR3 DNA follows: TGTGCCAGCAGTTCTGGACAGAGCACTGAAGCTTTCTTT. It translates to CASSSGQSTEAFF.

The chain links TRBV2 to TRBJ2-1; 8 bases match TRBD1. The CDR3 consists of 13 residues. J lost 5 bases, V lost 6 bases, and 3 bases had no gene match. From germline, CDR1 is SNHLY and CDR2 FYNNEI. The CDR3 loop is CASSPTGDNEQFF. The CDR3 DNA reads as TGTGCCAGCAGCCCGACAGGGGACAATGAGCAGTTCTTC.

The rearrangement joins TRBV5-1 to TRBJ2-3, with D possibly matching TRBD2 (7 bases). The CDR3 spans 16 residues. Trimming removed 4 bases from V and 2 bases from J, with 17 bases in between. The V gene's germline CDR1 is SGHRS and CDR2 YFSETQ. The CDR3 region has the DNA TGCGCCAGCAGCCAGTTGGGGGGGGCCAACACAGATACGCAGTATTTT. The encoded protein is CASSQLGGANTDTQYF. The entire variable domain, with the rest obtained from reference TRBV5-1 and TRBJ2-3, is as follows: KAGVTQTPRYLIKTRGQQVTLSCSPISGHRSVSWYQQTPGQGLQFLFEYFSETQRNKGNFPGRFSGRQFSNSRSEMNVSTLELGDSALYLCASSQLGGANTDTQYFGPGTRLTVL.